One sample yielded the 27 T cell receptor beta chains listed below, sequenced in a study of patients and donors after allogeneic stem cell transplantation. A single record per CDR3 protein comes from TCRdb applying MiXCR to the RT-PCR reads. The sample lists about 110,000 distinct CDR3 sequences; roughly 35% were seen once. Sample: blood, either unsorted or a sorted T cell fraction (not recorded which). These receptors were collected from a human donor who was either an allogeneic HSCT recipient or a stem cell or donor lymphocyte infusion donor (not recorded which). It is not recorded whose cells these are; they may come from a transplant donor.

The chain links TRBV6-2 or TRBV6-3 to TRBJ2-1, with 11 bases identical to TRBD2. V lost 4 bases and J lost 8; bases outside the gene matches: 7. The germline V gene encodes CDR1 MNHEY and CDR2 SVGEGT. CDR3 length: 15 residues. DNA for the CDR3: TGTGCCAGCAGTTTGGGGCTAGCGGGAGGCTATGAGCAGTTCTTC. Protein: CASSLGLAGGYEQFF.

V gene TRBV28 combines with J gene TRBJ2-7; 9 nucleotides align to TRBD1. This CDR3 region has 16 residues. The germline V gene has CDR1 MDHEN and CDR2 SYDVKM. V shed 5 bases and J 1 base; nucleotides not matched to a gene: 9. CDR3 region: CASSTGTGSFSYEQYF. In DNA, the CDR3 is TGTGCCAGCAGTACCGGGACAGGGAGTTTTTCCTACGAGCAGTACTTC. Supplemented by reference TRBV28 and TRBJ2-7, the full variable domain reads DVKVTQSSRYLVKRTGEKVFLECVQDMDHENMFWYRQDPGLGLRLIYFSYDVKMKEKGDIPEGYSVSREKKERFSLILESASTNQTSMYLCASSTGTGSFSYEQYFGPGTRLTVT.

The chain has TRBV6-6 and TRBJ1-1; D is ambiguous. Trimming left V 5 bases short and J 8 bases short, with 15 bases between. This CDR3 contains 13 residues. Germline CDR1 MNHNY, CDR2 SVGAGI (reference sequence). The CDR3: CASSPPSTREAFF. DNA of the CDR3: TGTGCCAGCAGTCCGCCCTCAACTCGGGAAGCTTTCTTT.

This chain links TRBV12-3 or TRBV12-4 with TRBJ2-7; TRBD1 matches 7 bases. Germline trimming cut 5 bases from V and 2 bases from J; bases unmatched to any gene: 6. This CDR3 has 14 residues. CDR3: CASSTPGQTYEQYF. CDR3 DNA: TGTGCCAGCAGTACCCCGGGACAGACCTACGAGCAGTACTTC.

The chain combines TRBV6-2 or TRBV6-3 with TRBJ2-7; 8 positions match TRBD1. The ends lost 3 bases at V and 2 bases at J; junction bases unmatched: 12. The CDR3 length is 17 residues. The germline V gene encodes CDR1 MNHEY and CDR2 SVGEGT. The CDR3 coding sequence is TGTGCCAGCAGTTATGAATTGGGCGCAGGGGGCCCCTACGAGCAGTACTTC. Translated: CASSYELGAGGPYEQYF.

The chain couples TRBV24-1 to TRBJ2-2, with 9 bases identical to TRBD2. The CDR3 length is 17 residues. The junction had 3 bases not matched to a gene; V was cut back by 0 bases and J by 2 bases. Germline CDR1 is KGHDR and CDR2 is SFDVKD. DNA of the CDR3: TGTGCCACCAGTGATTTGGGAGCGGGAGGCAACACCGGGGAGCTGTTTTTT. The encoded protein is CATSDLGAGGNTGELFF.

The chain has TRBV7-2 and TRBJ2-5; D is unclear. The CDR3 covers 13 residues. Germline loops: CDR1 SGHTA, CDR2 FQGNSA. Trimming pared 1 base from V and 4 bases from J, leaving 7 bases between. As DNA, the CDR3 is TGTGCCAGCAGCTTAGGGCTTGCAGAGACCCAGTACTTC. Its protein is CASSLGLAETQYF.

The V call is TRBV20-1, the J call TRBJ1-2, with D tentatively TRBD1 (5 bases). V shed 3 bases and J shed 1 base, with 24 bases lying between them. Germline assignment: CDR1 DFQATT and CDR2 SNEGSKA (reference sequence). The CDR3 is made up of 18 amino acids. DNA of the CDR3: TGCAGTGCTAGTAATAAGAGGGACGGATACTTTATTAACTATGGCTACACCTTC. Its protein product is CSASNKRDGYFINYGYTF.

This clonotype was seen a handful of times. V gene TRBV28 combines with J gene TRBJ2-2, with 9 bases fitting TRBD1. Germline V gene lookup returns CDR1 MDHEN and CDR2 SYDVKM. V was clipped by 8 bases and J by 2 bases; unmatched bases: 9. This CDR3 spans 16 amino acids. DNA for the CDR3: TGTGCCAGCTCGCGTCGGACAGGGGTTAACACCGGGGAGCTGTTTTTT. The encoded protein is CASSRRTGVNTGELFF.

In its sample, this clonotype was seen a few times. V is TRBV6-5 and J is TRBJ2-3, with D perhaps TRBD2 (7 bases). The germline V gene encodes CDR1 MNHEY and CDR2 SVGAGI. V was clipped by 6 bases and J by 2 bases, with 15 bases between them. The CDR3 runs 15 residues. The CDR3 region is CASRPGGHNTDTQYF. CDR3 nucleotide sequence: TGTGCCAGCAGGCCGGGGGGACATAACACAGATACGCAGTATTTT.

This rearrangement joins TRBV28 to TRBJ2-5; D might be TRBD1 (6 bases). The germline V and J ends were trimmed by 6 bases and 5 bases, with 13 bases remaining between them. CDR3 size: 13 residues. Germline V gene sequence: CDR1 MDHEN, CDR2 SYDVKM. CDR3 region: CASRPTGYETQYF. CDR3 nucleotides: TGTGCCAGCAGACCCACAGGGTACGAGACCCAGTACTTC.

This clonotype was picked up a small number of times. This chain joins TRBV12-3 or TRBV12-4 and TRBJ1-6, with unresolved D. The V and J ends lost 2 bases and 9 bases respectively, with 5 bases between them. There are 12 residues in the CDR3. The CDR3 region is CASSLKGSPLHF. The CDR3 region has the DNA TGTGCCAGCAGTTTAAAGGGTTCACCCCTCCACTTT.

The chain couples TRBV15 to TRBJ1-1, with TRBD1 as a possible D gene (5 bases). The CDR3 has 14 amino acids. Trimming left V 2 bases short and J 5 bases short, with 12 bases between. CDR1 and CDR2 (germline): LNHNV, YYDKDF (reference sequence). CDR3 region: CATSRSGGETEAFF. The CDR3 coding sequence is TGTGCCACCAGCAGATCCGGGGGAGAGACTGAAGCTTTCTTT.

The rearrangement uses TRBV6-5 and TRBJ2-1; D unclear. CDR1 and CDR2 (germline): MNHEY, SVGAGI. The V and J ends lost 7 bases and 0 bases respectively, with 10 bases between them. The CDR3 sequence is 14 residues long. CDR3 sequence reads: CASNPYPSYNEQFF. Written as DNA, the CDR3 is TGTGCCAGCAATCCCTACCCCTCCTACAATGAGCAGTTCTTC.

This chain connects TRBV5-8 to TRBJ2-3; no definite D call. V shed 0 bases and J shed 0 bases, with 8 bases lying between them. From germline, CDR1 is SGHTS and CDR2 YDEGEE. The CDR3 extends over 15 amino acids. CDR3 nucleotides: TGTGCCAGCAGCTTGGCTCGGTCAAGCACAGATACGCAGTATTTT. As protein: CASSLARSSTDTQYF. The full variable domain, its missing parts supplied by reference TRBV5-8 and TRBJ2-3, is EAGVTQSPTHLIKTRGQQATLRCSPISGHTSVYWYQQALGLGLQFLLWYDEGEERNRGNFPPRFSGRQFPNYSSELNVNALELEDSALYLCASSLARSSTDTQYFGPGTRLTVL.

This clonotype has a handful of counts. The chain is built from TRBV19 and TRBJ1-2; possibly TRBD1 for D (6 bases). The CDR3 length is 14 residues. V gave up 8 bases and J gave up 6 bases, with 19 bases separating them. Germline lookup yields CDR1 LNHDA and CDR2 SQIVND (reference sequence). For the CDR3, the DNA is TGTGCCAGTTTTCCGCAGGGGTCCTTACATGGCTACACCTTC. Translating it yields CASFPQGSLHGYTF.

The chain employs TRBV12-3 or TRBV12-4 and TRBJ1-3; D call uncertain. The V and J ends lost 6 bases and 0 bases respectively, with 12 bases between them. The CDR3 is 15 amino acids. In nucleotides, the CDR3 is TGTGCCAGCAGGGCGAGGGCACTCTCTGGAAACACCATATATTTT. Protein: CASRARALSGNTIYF.

The CDR3 sequence: CASSNIEGQSNQPQHF. The CDR3 DNA reads as TGTGCCAGCAGCAATATCGAGGGTCAGAGCAATCAGCCCCAGCATTTT. The rearrangement joins TRBV28 to TRBJ1-5; no clear D. V was clipped by 6 bases and J by 1 base, with 16 bases between them. The CDR3 runs to 16 residues. Looked up from germline, CDR1 is MDHEN and CDR2 is SYDVKM.

The CDR3 sequence: CATSRDTPGELFF. The CDR3 DNA sequence: TGTGCCACCAGCAGAGATACGCCCGGGGAGCTGTTTTTT. The rearrangement uses TRBV15 and TRBJ2-2; D remains unclear. Germline V lookup: CDR1 LNHNV, CDR2 YYDKDF (reference sequence). Trimming took 0 bases from V and 6 from J, leaving 5 bases between them. This CDR3 comprises 13 residues.

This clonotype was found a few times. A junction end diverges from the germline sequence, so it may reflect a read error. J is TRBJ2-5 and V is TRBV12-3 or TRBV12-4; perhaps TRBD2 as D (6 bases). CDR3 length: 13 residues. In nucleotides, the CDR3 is TGTGCCAGCAGTTTTAGCGGCCAAGGGACCCAGTACTTC. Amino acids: CASSFSGQGTQYF.

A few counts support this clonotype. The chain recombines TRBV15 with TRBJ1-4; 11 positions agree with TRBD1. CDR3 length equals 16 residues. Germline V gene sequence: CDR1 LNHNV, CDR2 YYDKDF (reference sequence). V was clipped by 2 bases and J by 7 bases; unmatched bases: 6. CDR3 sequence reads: CATSRSPGTGGEKLFF. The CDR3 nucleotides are TGTGCCACCAGCAGATCCCCCGGGACAGGGGGTGAAAAACTGTTTTTT.

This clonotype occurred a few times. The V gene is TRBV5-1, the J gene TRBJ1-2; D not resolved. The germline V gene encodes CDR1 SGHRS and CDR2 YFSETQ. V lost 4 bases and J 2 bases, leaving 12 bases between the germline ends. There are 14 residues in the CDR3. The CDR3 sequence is CASSQLGGNYGYTF. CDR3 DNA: TGCGCCAGCAGCCAGCTCGGTGGGAACTATGGCTACACCTTC.

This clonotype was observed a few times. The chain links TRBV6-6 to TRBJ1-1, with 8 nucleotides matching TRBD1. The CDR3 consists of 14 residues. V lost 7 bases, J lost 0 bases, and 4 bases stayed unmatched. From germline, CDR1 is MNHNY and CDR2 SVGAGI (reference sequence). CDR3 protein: CASTRQGMNTEAFF. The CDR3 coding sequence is TGTGCCAGCACACGACAGGGGATGAACACTGAAGCTTTCTTT.

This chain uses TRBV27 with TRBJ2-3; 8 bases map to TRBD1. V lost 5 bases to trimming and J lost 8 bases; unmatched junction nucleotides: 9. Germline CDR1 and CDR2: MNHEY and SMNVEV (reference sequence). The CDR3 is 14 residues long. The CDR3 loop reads CASSEDRVGFTQYF. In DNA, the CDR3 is TGTGCCAGCAGTGAGGACAGGGTGGGTTTTACGCAGTATTTT.

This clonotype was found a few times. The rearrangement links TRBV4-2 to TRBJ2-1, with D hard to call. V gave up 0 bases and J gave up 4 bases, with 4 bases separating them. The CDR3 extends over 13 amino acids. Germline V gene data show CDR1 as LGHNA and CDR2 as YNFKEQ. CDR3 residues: CASSQDGYNEQFF. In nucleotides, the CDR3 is TGTGCCAGCAGCCAAGACGGGTACAATGAGCAGTTCTTC.

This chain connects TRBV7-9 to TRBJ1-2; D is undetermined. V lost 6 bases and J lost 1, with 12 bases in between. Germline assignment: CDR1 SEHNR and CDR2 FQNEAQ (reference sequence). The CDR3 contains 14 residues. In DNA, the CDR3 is TGTGCCAGCAGACCGAGAAGACATAACTATGGCTACACCTTC. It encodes CASRPRRHNYGYTF.

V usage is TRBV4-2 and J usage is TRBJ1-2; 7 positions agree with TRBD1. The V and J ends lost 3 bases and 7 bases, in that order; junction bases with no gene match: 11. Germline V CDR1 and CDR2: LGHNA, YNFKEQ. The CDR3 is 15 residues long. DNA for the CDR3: TGTGCCAGCAGCCACGCGGGACAGTCGTCGGGTGGCTACACCTTC. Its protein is CASSHAGQSSGGYTF.